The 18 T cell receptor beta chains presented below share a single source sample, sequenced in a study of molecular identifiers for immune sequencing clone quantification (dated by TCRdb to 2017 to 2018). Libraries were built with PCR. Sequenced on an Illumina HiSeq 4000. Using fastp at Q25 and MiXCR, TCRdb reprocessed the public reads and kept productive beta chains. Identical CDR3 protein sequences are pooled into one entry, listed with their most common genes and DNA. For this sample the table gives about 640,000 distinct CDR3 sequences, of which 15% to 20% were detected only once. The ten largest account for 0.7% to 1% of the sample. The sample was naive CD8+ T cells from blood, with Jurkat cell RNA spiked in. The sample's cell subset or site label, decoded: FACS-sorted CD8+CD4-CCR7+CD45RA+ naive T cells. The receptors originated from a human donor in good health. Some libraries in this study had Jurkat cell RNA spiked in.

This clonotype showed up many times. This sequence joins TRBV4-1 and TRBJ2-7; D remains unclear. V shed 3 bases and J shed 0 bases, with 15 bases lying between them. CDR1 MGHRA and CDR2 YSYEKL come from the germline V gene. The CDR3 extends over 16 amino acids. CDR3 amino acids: CASSQDLRPRSYEQYF. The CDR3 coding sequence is TGCGCCAGCAGCCAGGATCTTCGACCCCGCTCCTACGAGCAGTACTTC.

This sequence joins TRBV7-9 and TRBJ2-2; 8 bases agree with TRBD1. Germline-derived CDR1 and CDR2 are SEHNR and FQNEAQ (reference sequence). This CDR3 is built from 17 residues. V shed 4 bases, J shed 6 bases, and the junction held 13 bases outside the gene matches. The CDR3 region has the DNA TGTGCCAGCAGCTCCACTCCGGACAGGGCAGGGGCCGGGGAGCTGTTTTTT. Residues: CASSSTPDRAGAGELFF.

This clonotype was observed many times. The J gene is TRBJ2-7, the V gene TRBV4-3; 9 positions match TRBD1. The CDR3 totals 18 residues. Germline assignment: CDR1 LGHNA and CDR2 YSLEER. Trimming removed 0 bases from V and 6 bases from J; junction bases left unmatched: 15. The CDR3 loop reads CASSQDHLGTGYVGEQYF. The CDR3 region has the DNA TGCGCCAGCAGCCAAGATCACCTCGGGACAGGGTATGTAGGCGAGCAGTACTTC.

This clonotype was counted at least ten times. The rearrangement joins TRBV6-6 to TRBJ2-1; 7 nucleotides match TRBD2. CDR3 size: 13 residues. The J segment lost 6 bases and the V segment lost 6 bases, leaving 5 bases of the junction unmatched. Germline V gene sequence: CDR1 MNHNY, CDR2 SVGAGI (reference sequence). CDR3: CASRPGTTNEQFF. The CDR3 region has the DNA TGTGCCAGCAGACCCGGGACTACCAATGAGCAGTTCTTC.

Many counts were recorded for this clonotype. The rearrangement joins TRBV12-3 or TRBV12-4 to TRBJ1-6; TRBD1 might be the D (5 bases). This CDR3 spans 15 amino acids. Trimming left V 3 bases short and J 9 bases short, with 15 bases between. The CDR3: CASSFLTDRPSPLHF. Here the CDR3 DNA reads TGTGCCAGCAGTTTCTTGACAGATCGGCCTTCACCCCTCCACTTT.

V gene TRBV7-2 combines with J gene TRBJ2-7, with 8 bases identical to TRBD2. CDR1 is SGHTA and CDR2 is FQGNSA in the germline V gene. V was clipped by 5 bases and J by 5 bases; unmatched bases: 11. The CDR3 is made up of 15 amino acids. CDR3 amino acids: CASSLRAGGLNEQYF. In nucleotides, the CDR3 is TGTGCCAGCAGCCTAAGGGCGGGGGGCCTCAACGAGCAGTACTTC.

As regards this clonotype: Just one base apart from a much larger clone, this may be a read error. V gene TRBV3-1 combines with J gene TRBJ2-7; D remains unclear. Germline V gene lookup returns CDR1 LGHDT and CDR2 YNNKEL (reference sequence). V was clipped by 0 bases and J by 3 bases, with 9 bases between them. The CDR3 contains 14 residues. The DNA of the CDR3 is TGTGCCAGCAGCCAAGAGGTCGCCTGCTACGAGCAGTACTTC. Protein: CASSQEVACYEQYF.

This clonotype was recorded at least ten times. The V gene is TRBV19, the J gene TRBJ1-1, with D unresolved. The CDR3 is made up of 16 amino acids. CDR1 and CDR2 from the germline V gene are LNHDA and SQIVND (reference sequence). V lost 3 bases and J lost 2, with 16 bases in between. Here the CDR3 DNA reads TGTGCCAGTAGTATTATGTTCGGGAACCCAAACACTGAAGCTTTCTTT. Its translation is CASSIMFGNPNTEAFF. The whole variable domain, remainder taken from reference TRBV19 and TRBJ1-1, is DGGITQSPKYLFRKEGQNVTLSCEQNLNHDAMYWYRQDPGQGLRLIYYSQIVNDFQKGDIAEGYSVSREKKESFPLTVTSAQKNPTAFYLCASSIMFGNPNTEAFFGQGTRLTVV.

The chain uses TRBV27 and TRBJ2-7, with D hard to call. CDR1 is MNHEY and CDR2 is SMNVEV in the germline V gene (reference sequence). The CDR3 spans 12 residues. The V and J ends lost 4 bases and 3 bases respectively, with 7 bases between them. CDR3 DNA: TGTGCCAGCAGTTCCAGAAACTACGAGCAGTACTTC. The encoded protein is CASSSRNYEQYF.

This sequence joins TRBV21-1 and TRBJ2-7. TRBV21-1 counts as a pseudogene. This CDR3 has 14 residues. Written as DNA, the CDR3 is TGTGCCAGCAGCACTTCAACAGGGCTCTACGAGCAGTACTTC. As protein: CASSTSTGLYEQYF.

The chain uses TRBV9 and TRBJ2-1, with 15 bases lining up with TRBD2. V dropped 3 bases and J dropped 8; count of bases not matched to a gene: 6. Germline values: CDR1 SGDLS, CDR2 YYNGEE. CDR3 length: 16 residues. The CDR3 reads CASSGGLAGGDDEQFF. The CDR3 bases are TGTGCCAGCAGCGGAGGACTAGCGGGGGGGGATGATGAGCAGTTCTTC.

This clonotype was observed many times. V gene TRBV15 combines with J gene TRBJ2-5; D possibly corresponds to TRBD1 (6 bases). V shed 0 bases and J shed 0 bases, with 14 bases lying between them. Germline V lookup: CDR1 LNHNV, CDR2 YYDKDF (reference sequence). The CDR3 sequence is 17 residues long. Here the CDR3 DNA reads TGTGCCACCAGCAGAGAATATTGGACAGAGAACCAAGAGACCCAGTACTTC. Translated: CATSREYWTENQETQYF.

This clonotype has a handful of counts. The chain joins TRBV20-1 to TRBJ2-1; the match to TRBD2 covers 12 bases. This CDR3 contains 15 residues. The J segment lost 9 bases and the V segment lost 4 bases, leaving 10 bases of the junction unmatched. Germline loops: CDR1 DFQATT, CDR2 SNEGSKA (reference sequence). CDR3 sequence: CSATNGLAGIGEQFF. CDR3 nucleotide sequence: TGCAGTGCTACTAATGGACTAGCGGGAATCGGTGAGCAGTTCTTC.

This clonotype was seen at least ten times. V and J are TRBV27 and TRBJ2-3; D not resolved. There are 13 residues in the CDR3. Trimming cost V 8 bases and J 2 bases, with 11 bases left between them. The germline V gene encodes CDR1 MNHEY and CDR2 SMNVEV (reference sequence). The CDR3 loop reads CASLGPITDTQYF. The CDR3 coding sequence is TGTGCCAGCCTCGGACCGATCACAGATACGCAGTATTTT.

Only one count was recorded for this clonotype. DNA of the CDR3: TGCGCCAGCAGCCGAGACCCAACCGGGACAGGATATGCAACTAATGAAAAACTGTTTTTT. It is translated as CASSRDPTGTGYATNEKLFF. V is TRBV4-3 and J is TRBJ1-4; 8 nucleotides agree with TRBD1. The V gene's germline CDR1 is LGHNA and CDR2 YSLEER. The CDR3 is 20 residues long. Germline trimming cut 4 bases from V and 0 bases from J; bases unmatched to any gene: 16.

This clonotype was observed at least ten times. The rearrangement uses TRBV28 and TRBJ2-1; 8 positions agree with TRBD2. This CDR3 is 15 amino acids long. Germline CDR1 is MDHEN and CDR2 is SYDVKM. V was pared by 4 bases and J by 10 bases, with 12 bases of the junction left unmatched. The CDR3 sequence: CASSSRVAGFREQFF. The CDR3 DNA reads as TGTGCCAGCAGTTCAAGGGTAGCGGGGTTCAGAGAGCAGTTCTTC.

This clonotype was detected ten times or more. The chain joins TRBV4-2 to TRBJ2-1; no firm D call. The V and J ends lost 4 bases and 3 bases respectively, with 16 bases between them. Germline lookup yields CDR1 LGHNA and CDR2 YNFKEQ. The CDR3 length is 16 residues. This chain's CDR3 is CASSPKEGSYYNEQFF. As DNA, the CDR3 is TGTGCCAGCAGCCCGAAGGAAGGGTCCTACTACAATGAGCAGTTCTTC.

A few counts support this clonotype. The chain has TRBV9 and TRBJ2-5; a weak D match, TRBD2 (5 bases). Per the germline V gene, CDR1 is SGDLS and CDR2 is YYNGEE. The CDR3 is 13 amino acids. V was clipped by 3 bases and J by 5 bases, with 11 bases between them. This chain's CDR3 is CASSATGYETQYF. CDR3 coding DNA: TGTGCCAGCAGCGCGACGGGGTACGAGACCCAGTACTTC.